These T cell receptor beta chains were read from a single sample in a study of T cells in Graves' hyperthyroidism and ophthalmopathy. From the multiplex PCR reads, TCRdb called clonotypes with MiXCR, one entry per CDR3 protein. The top ten hold approximately 8.4% of the sample, which has fewer than 750,000 distinct CDR3 sequences, roughly 50% seen once. Sequencing was done on a sample of peripheral blood or thyroid tissue (not recorded which). The receptors stem from a woman aged 18 to 35 with Graves' hyperthyroidism. CDR3s include the opening cysteine and the closing phenylalanine or tryptophan. A D gene is named only where the DNA matches it firmly. Expanded clones are given a class, and other clones once, few, many or no size at all.

d_call	v_call	j_call	clone_size	cdr3_aa	cdr3_nt
-	TRBV3-1	TRBJ1-3	few	CASSLRLLRNSGNTIYF	TGTGCCAGCAGCTTGCGTCTTTTGAGGAACTCTGGAAACACCATATATTTT
TRBD2	TRBV20-1	TRBJ2-1	-	CSASPLAGGRYNEQFF	TGCAGTGCCAGTCCCCTAGCGGGAGGACGCTACAATGAGCAGTTCTTC
TRBD1	TRBV18	TRBJ1-1	-	CASPTQPGQRNTEAFF	TGTGCCAGCCCAACTCAGCCGGGACAGAGAAACACTGAAGCTTTCTTT
-	TRBV15	TRBJ2-7	-	CATWDSPGEQYF	TGTGCCACCTGGGACTCGCCAGGGGAGCAGTACTTC
-	TRBV3-1	TRBJ2-5	few	CASSHNQGSETQYF	TGTGCCAGCAGCCATAATCAGGGGTCGGAGACCCAGTACTTC
TRBD2	TRBV2	TRBJ2-1	-	CASSDLVQLAGEIDEQFF	TGTGCCAGCAGTGATCTTGTACAACTAGCGGGAGAAATCGATGAGCAGTTCTTC
TRBD1	TRBV15	TRBJ2-7	many	CATSSRQGIYEQYF	TGTGCCACCAGCAGCCGACAGGGGATCTACGAGCAGTACTTC
-	TRBV5-5	TRBJ1-6	many	CASTLLVSDSPLHF	TGTGCCAGCACCCTTTTGGTATCCGATTCACCCCTCCACTTT
TRBD2	TRBV7-9	TRBJ2-5	many	CASSPLLAGQETQYF	TGTGCCAGCAGCCCCCTACTAGCGGGCCAAGAGACCCAGTACTTC
-	TRBV20-1	TRBJ2-1	few	CSARDLHTYNEQFF	TGCAGTGCTAGAGACCTCCATACCTACAATGAGCAGTTCTTC
TRBD1	TRBV12-3/TRBV12-4	TRBJ1-5	many	CASSLARTGNNQPQHF	TGTGCCAGCAGTTTAGCTCGGACAGGGAACAATCAGCCCCAGCATTTT
TRBD1	TRBV29-1	TRBJ1-5	few	CSVEGQGDPQHF	TGCAGCGTTGAAGGACAGGGTGATCCCCAGCATTTT
-	TRBV4-2	TRBJ1-2	-	CASSQDPGSSGYTF	TGTGCCAGCAGCCAAGATCCGGGGAGCTCTGGCTACACCTTC
-	TRBV29-1	TRBJ2-1	-	CSVFSNEQFF	TGCAGCGTTTTCAGCAATGAGCAGTTCTTC
TRBD1	TRBV6-5	TRBJ2-7	few	CASSTRTGEGGAWYEQYF	TGTGCCAGCAGTACTCGGACAGGGGAGGGGGGAGCTTGGTACGAGCAGTACTTC
-	TRBV29-1	TRBJ2-7	-	CSSVETGYEQYF	TGCAGCAGTGTCGAGACGGGGTACGAGCAGTACTTC
TRBD1	TRBV7-2	TRBJ2-7	-	CASSPLDRDNEQYF	TGTGCCAGCAGCCCCCTGGACAGGGACAATGAGCAGTACTTC
-	TRBV6-5	TRBJ1-2	many	CASSEDGVYGYTF	TGTGCCAGCAGCGAAGACGGAGTCTATGGCTACACCTTC
-	TRBV24-1	TRBJ1-2	many	CATSDFGEYGYTF	TGTGCCACCAGTGATTTTGGCGAATATGGCTACACCTTC
TRBD1	TRBV25-1	TRBJ2-2	-	CASSGTGSGELFF	TGTGCCAGCAGTGGGACAGGATCCGGGGAGCTGTTTTTT
-	TRBV5-1	TRBJ2-2	-	CASSSLLDTRELFF	TGCGCCAGCAGCTCCTTACTTGACACCAGGGAGCTGTTTTTT
-	TRBV20-1	TRBJ2-7	many	CSARGGSNYEQYF	TGCAGTGCTAGAGGGGGCAGCAACTACGAGCAGTACTTC
TRBD1	TRBV7-2	TRBJ1-2	many	CASSFGGTGFDGYTF	TGTGCCAGCAGCTTCGGAGGGACAGGGTTCGATGGCTACACCTTC
-	TRBV7-2	TRBJ2-7	many	CASSLARATNEQYF	TGTGCCAGCAGCTTAGCCAGGGCTACGAACGAGCAGTACTTC
-	TRBV24-1	TRBJ1-2	-	CATSDRTENYDYTF	TGTGCCACCAGTGATCGGACAGAGAACTATGACTACACCTTC
-	TRBV12-5	TRBJ2-5	many	CASSLAGEQETQYF	TGTGCTAGCAGCCTAGCCGGGGAACAAGAGACCCAGTACTTC
-	TRBV29-1	TRBJ1-1	many	CSVYQGSMNTEAFF	TGCAGCGTTTATCAGGGGAGCATGAACACTGAAGCTTTCTTT
TRBD2	TRBV27	TRBJ2-7	-	CASRRTSGGYEQYF	TGTGCCAGCAGACGGACTAGCGGGGGTTACGAGCAGTACTTC
TRBD2	TRBV20-1	TRBJ2-1	few	CSARPRTSPYNEQFF	TGCAGTGCTAGACCCAGGACTAGTCCTTACAATGAGCAGTTCTTC
-	TRBV7-3	TRBJ2-3	-	CASSLGRTNTDTQYF	TGTGCCAGCAGCTTAGGCCGTACTAACACAGATACGCAGTATTTT
-	TRBV11-3	TRBJ2-2	few	CASSRWERDSAGELFF	TGTGCCAGCAGCCGCTGGGAGCGGGACAGTGCCGGGGAGCTGTTTTTT
TRBD2	TRBV2	TRBJ2-1	few	CASSAAGLANEQFF	TGTGCCAGCAGTGCCGCGGGACTAGCGAATGAGCAGTTCTTC
-	TRBV20-1	TRBJ2-7	-	CSLIVGDYEQYF	TGCAGCTTAATCGTGGGAGACTACGAGCAGTACTTC
-	TRBV29-1	TRBJ2-5	-	CSQSAGIQETQYF	TGCAGCCAATCCGCCGGGATCCAAGAGACCCAGTACTTC
-	TRBV29-1	TRBJ1-5	-	CSASGSGQPQHF	TGCAGCGCGTCCGGTAGCGGGCAGCCCCAGCATTTT
-	TRBV7-8	TRBJ2-5	-	CASSLPRMGGHSNQPQYF	TGTGCCAGCAGCTTACCCCGAATGGGGGGTCATAGCAATCAGCCCCAGTACTTC
-	TRBV29-1	TRBJ2-1	-	CSVERDDSYNEQFF	TGCAGCGTTGAGCGGGATGACTCCTACAATGAGCAGTTCTTC
-	TRBV20-1	TRBJ2-7	many	CSARRDLSSYEQYF	TGCAGTGCTAGAAGGGACCTTAGCTCCTACGAGCAGTACTTC
TRBD1	TRBV2	TRBJ1-1	many	CASSGDRETEAFF	TGTGCCAGCAGTGGGGACAGGGAAACTGAAGCTTTCTTT
-	TRBV20-1	TRBJ2-5	many	CSARDTSTGVFETQYF	TGCAGTGCTAGAGATACAAGCACCGGAGTTTTTGAGACCCAGTACTTC
TRBD2	TRBV14	TRBJ2-5	-	CASSQITSGIQETQYF	TGTGCCAGCAGCCAAATCACTAGCGGGATACAAGAGACCCAGTACTTC
-	TRBV10-1	TRBJ2-7	-	CASSAAGQTSYEQYF	TGCGCCAGCAGCGCCGCGGGACAAACGTCCTACGAGCAGTACTTC
-	TRBV11-2	TRBJ2-7	many	CATRRGSVYEQYF	TGTGCCACGAGAAGGGGGAGCGTCTACGAGCAGTACTTC
-	TRBV5-1	TRBJ2-7	many	CASSLGDTKSSYEQYF	TGCGCCAGCAGCTTAGGGGACACCAAGAGCTCCTACGAGCAGTACTTC
-	TRBV20-1	TRBJ2-1	-	CSARVVAAYNEQFF	TGCAGTGCTAGAGTGGTTGCGGCATACAATGAGCAGTTCTTC
TRBD1	TRBV6-1	TRBJ1-1	few	CASRDRANTEAFF	TGTGCCAGCAGAGACAGGGCGAACACTGAAGCTTTCTTT
TRBD1	TRBV19	TRBJ2-5	-	CASRTGGETQYF	TGTGCCAGTCGGACAGGGGGTGAGACCCAGTACTTC
-	TRBV19	TRBJ1-1	many	CASSMAGARPTEAFF	TGTGCCAGTAGTATGGCCGGGGCCCGTCCCACTGAAGCTTTCTTT
-	TRBV7-9	TRBJ2-5	-	CASSSDNWPSDKQETQYF	TGTGCCAGCAGCTCTGACAATTGGCCTAGCGATAAACAAGAGACCCAGTACTTC
-	TRBV13	TRBJ2-5	many	CASSSRTAETQYF	TGTGCCAGCAGCTCGCGAACGGCTGAGACCCAGTACTTC
TRBD1	TRBV7-7	TRBJ2-7	-	CASSPLQGSGEQYF	TGTGCTAGCAGTCCGCTACAGGGGTCCGGGGAGCAGTACTTC
-	TRBV6-2/TRBV6-3	TRBJ1-5	many	CASTTWARIINNQPQHF	TGTGCCAGCACCACATGGGCAAGGATTATCAACAATCAGCCCCAGCATTTT
-	TRBV6-1	TRBJ1-5	-	CASGGIPNQPQHF	TGTGCCAGCGGGGGGATCCCCAATCAGCCCCAGCATTTT
-	TRBV15	TRBJ2-7	-	CATSRGGRSSYEQYF	TGTGCCACCAGCAGAGGGGGACGTTCTTCCTACGAGCAGTACTTC